The next 26 T cell receptor beta chains were all read from a single sample in a study of radiotherapy plus CTLA-4 blockade in lung cancer (dated by TCRdb to 2017 to 2018). Libraries were made using the immunoSEQ multiplex PCR assay. The source is immuneACCESS, and TCRdb retained only in-frame sequences with V and J called. Part of the clones is not carried over; for the studies checked, unresolved V genes explain less than half of this, and the remainder is unexplained. For this sample there are over 100,000 clones; approximately 80% appear just once. The leading ten clones occupy less than 4% of the sample. The sequencing here drew on peripheral blood, taken from a patient treated with radiotherapy plus ipilimumab. The source is a human donor with non-small cell lung cancer that progressed on radiotherapy plus ipilimumab. Some clones in this sample may be carry-over from other donors' samples.

The chain combines TRBV29-1 with TRBJ2-3; 10 nucleotides match TRBD2. The CDR3 extends over 13 amino acids. Per germline, CDR1 SQVTM and CDR2 ANQGSEA. V trimming: 6 bases; J trimming: 3 bases; junction bases outside the gene matches: 3. This CDR3 reads CSVALAGTDTQYF. The CDR3 DNA sequence: TGCAGCGTGGCACTAGCGGGGACAGATACGCAGTATTTT.

J is TRBJ1-1 and V is TRBV4-3; D gene unclear. CDR1 is LGHNA and CDR2 is YSLEER in the germline V gene. V lost 8 bases to trimming and J lost 6 bases, with 19 bases between them. This CDR3 is 14 amino acids long. This chain's CDR3 is CASSNLGSTAEAFF. CDR3 sequence (DNA): TGCGCCAGCTCCAACCTAGGGAGTACGGCTGAAGCTTTCTTT.

This chain uses TRBV4-2 with TRBJ2-7; 8 bases are a match to TRBD2. Per the germline V gene, CDR1 is LGHNA and CDR2 is YNFKEQ. The length of the CDR3 is 15 residues. Unmatched junction bases numbered 12, after V lost 4 bases and J lost 7 bases. CDR3 region: CASSRPTSVRGEQYF. CDR3 in DNA: TGTGCCAGCAGCCGCCCGACTAGCGTGAGGGGAGAGCAGTACTTC.

The rearrangement links TRBV19 to TRBJ1-6; D is uncertain. CDR1 LNHDA and CDR2 SQIVND come from the germline V gene (reference sequence). This CDR3 is 14 amino acids long. V lost 6 bases and J 5 bases, leaving 11 bases between the germline ends. The CDR3 nucleotides read TGTGCCAGTAGCCCGGGAACCAATAATTCACCCCTCCACTTT. This encodes CASSPGTNNSPLHF. Looking up the rest from reference TRBV19 and TRBJ1-6 gives the full variable domain: DGGITQSPKYLFRKEGQNVTLSCEQNLNHDAMYWYRQDPGQGLRLIYYSQIVNDFQKGDIAEGYSVSREKKESFPLTVTSAQKNPTAFYLCASSPGTNNSPLHFGNGTRLTVT.

This chain links TRBV25-1 with TRBJ1-2; 7 bases map to TRBD1. The germline V gene encodes CDR1 MGHDK and CDR2 SYGVNS. V gave up 10 bases and J gave up 4 bases; unmatched junction bases: 9. The length of the CDR3 is 13 residues. This CDR3 reads CATQITGAYGYTF. The CDR3 coding sequence is TGTGCCACCCAAATTACAGGGGCCTATGGCTACACCTTC.

This chain connects TRBV2 to TRBJ2-2; D gene uncertain. V lost 3 bases and J lost 7, with 6 bases in between. The CDR3 spans 12 residues. Germline V gives CDR1 SNHLY, CDR2 FYNNEI. CDR3 sequence reads: CASSESGGELFF. CDR3 bases: TGTGCCAGCAGTGAGTCGGGCGGGGAGCTGTTTTTT.

The chain recombines TRBV6-1 with TRBJ1-4; D uncertain. The V end was cut by 4 bases, the J end by 7 bases, with 13 bases between. The CDR3 spans 14 residues. Germline assignment: CDR1 MNHNS and CDR2 SASEGT. The CDR3 spells CASSVTHGVEKLFF. CDR3 nucleotides: TGTGCCAGCAGTGTAACGCATGGGGTTGAAAAACTGTTTTTT.

V is TRBV18 and J is TRBJ2-1; D ambiguous. The germline CDR1 and CDR2 sequences are KGHSH and LQKENI. Trimming left V 2 bases short and J 4 bases short, with 6 bases between. The CDR3 runs to 13 residues. Here the CDR3 reads CASSPDVYNEQFF. The CDR3 DNA reads TGTGCCAGCTCACCAGACGTATACAATGAGCAGTTCTTC.

The chain recombines TRBV5-1 with TRBJ2-5, with 8 bases aligning to TRBD1. With 2 bases clipped from V and 1 base from J, the junction kept 1 base outside the gene matches. This CDR3 is built from 14 residues. CDR1 is SGHRS, CDR2 YFSETQ, per germline. In DNA form, the CDR3 reads TGCGCCAGCAGCTTCCAGGGGGCCCAAGAGACCCAGTACTTC. Amino acids: CASSFQGAQETQYF. Using reference TRBV5-1 and TRBJ2-5 for the parts outside the CDR3, the full variable domain is KAGVTQTPRYLIKTRGQQVTLSCSPISGHRSVSWYQQTPGQGLQFLFEYFSETQRNKGNFPGRFSGRQFSNSRSEMNVSTLELGDSALYLCASSFQGAQETQYFGPGTRLLVL.

As for this clone: The junction departs from germline at one end; a sequencing error may be responsible. For the CDR3, the DNA is TGTGCCAGCAGTTTGGGGCGGAACAATCGTCCCCAGCATTTT. It encodes CASSLGRNNRPQHF. The chain carries TRBV5-6 and TRBJ1-5; D is possibly TRBD1 (5 bases). The CDR3 is made up of 14 amino acids. Germline V gives CDR1 SGHDT, CDR2 YYEEEE.

This clone was counted only a few times. This chain connects TRBV12-5 to TRBJ2-1, with TRBD1 identical over 9 bases. Germline CDR1 reads LGHNT; CDR2 reads FRNRAP. V gave up 6 bases and J gave up 7 bases; unmatched junction bases: 7. This CDR3 spans 14 amino acids. Here the CDR3 DNA reads TGTGCTAGTGGCTGGGACAGGGTTCTGAATGAGCAGTTCTTC. Translating gives CASGWDRVLNEQFF.

This chain connects TRBV5-1 to TRBJ1-6, with D possibly matching TRBD1 (6 bases). CDR3 size: 14 residues. The ends were cut back, 5 bases at V and 12 bases at J, with 18 bases in the middle. CDR1 is SGHRS, CDR2 YFSETQ, per germline. The CDR3 coding sequence is TGCGCCAGCAGGGCAGGGGATATTAGTGGACCCCTCCACTTT. Its protein product is CASRAGDISGPLHF.

This rearrangement joins TRBV7-2 to TRBJ2-1; D may correspond to TRBD1 or TRBD2 (6 bases each). The CDR3 is 16 residues long. The V end lost 5 bases, the J end lost 6 bases, and 20 bases lay between the germline ends. CDR1 is SGHTA, CDR2 FQGNSA, per germline. Here the CDR3 reads CASSPLRTRGANEQFF. For the CDR3, the DNA is TGTGCCAGCAGCCCCCTTAGGACAAGGGGGGCCAATGAGCAGTTCTTC. Filled out from reference TRBV7-2 and TRBJ2-1, the complete variable domain reads GAGVSQSPSNKVTEKGKDVELRCDPISGHTALYWYRQSLGQGLEFLIYFQGNSAPDKSGLPSDRFSAERTGGSVSTLTIQRTQQEDSAVYLCASSPLRTRGANEQFFGPGTRLTVL.

The chain uses TRBV6-1 and TRBJ2-7, with 11 bases fitting TRBD1. Per the germline V gene, CDR1 is MNHNS and CDR2 is SASEGT. V dropped 6 bases and J dropped 3; count of bases not matched to a gene: 7. The CDR3 has 15 residues. The CDR3 loop reads CASRMGTGGFYEQYF. CDR3 bases: TGTGCCAGCAGGATGGGGACAGGGGGTTTCTACGAGCAGTACTTC.

The genes are TRBV7-9 and TRBJ2-3; D possibly corresponds to TRBD1 (5 bases). The germline V gene encodes CDR1 SEHNR and CDR2 FQNEAQ (reference sequence). V was shortened by 2 bases and J by 4 bases, with 13 bases between the two germline ends. The CDR3 loop spans 15 amino acids. The CDR3 region has the DNA TGTGCCAGCAGCTTACCAGGGCTCAACCCAGATACGCAGTATTTT. It translates to CASSLPGLNPDTQYF. Full variable domain (outside the CDR3, taken from reference TRBV7-9 and TRBJ2-3): DTGVSQNPRHKITKRGQNVTFRCDPISEHNRLYWYRQTLGQGPEFLTYFQNEAQLEKSRLLSDRFSAERPKGSFSTLEIQRTEQGDSAMYLCASSLPGLNPDTQYFGPGTRLTVL.

This chain joins TRBV7-8 and TRBJ1-6, with a possible D match to TRBD1 (6 bases). With 5 bases removed from V and 7 bases from J, the gap between germline ends came to 15 bases. Per the germline V gene, CDR1 is SGHVS and CDR2 is FQNEAQ. The CDR3 sequence is 15 residues long. DNA for the CDR3: TGTGCCAGCAGCCAACTTTCGGGGGCGAATTCACCCCTCCACTTT. Residues: CASSQLSGANSPLHF.

This clone was detected only a few times. This sequence joins TRBV6-4 and TRBJ1-1; weak D call: TRBD1 (5 bases). This CDR3 is 15 amino acids long. CDR1 is MRHNA and CDR2 is SNTAGT in the germline V gene. With 3 bases removed from V and 7 bases from J, the gap between germline ends came to 18 bases. The CDR3 loop reads CASSEGEGRASEAFF. The CDR3 DNA sequence: TGTGCCAGCAGTGAAGGGGAAGGAAGGGCGAGTGAAGCTTTCTTT.

The chain carries TRBV25-1 and TRBJ2-7; D might be TRBD1 (5 bases). This CDR3 contains 15 residues. V lost 5 bases, J lost 3 bases, and 17 bases lay in between. The germline V gene encodes CDR1 MGHDK and CDR2 SYGVNS. The CDR3 loop reads CASSSGRREGYEQYF. CDR3 nucleotides: TGTGCCAGCAGTTCCGGTCGCAGGGAAGGCTACGAGCAGTACTTC.

A remark on this clone: No conserved phenylalanine or tryptophan is present at the end of the CDR3, so a read error is the likely explanation. The rearrangement joins TRBV9 to TRBJ2-3, with D possibly being TRBD1 or TRBD2 (5 bases each). This CDR3 has 15 amino acids. The germline CDR1 and CDR2 sequences are SGDLS and YYNGEE. Trimming left V 0 bases short and J 0 bases short, with 8 bases between. DNA for the CDR3: TGTGCCAGCAGCGTAGGGGGGAAGAGCACAGATACGCAGTATCTT. Amino acid sequence: CASSVGGKSTDTQYL.

The rearrangement links TRBV11-2 to TRBJ2-7; 7 bases align to TRBD1. The ends lost 5 bases at V and 5 bases at J; junction bases unmatched: 3. The CDR3 contains 12 residues. Germline CDR1 SGHAT, CDR2 FQNNGV. The CDR3 DNA reads TGTGCCAGCAGCCTGGGACAGCACGAGCAGTACTTC. It codes for CASSLGQHEQYF.

The rearrangement links TRBV6-5 to TRBJ1-2; perhaps TRBD1 as D (5 bases). The CDR3 totals 13 residues. Germline-derived CDR1 and CDR2 are MNHEY and SVGAGI. V was shortened by 4 bases and J by 6 bases, with 12 bases between the two germline ends. In nucleotides, the CDR3 is TGTGCCAGCAGTTTCCGGGGGTCAGATGGCTACACCTTC. It translates to CASSFRGSDGYTF.

The chain uses TRBV5-1 and TRBJ1-6; D gene ambiguous. Germline values: CDR1 SGHRS, CDR2 YFSETQ. V shed 0 bases and J shed 9 bases, with 13 bases lying between them. The CDR3 length is 15 residues. The CDR3 region has the DNA TGCGCCAGCAGCTTGGTAGCCCTAACGGGTTCACCCCTCCACTTT. This codes for CASSLVALTGSPLHF.

The chain links TRBV19 to TRBJ1-5; TRBD1 might be the D (5 bases). The length of the CDR3 is 17 residues. From germline, CDR1 is LNHDA and CDR2 SQIVND (reference sequence). The V end was cut by 5 bases, the J end by 4 bases, with 21 bases between. The CDR3 loop is CASSPRRTSRGNQPQHF. The CDR3, as DNA: TGTGCCAGTAGTCCACGACGAACATCGAGGGGAAATCAGCCCCAGCATTTT.

The chain uses TRBV5-1 and TRBJ2-7; 10 bases fit TRBD2. V lost 0 bases to trimming and J lost 4 bases; unmatched junction nucleotides: 4. The CDR3 contains 15 residues. Germline values: CDR1 SGHRS, CDR2 YFSETQ. The DNA of the CDR3 is TGCGCCAGCAGCTTGGTTACTAGCGGGGTGTACGAGCAGTACTTC. Translated, it gives CASSLVTSGVYEQYF. Using reference TRBV5-1 and TRBJ2-7 for the parts outside the CDR3, the full variable domain is KAGVTQTPRYLIKTRGQQVTLSCSPISGHRSVSWYQQTPGQGLQFLFEYFSETQRNKGNFPGRFSGRQFSNSRSEMNVSTLELGDSALYLCASSLVTSGVYEQYFGPGTRLTVT.

J is TRBJ2-7 and V is TRBV15, with 7 bases aligning to TRBD1. Germline V gene sequence: CDR1 LNHNV, CDR2 YYDKDF (reference sequence). V lost 8 bases and J lost 4; bases outside the gene matches: 5. This CDR3 is 12 amino acids long. CDR3 coding DNA: TGTGCCACCCGGGACAGTGGATACGAGCAGTACTTC. Encoded protein: CATRDSGYEQYF.

This clone has more than one count but fewer than ten. The chain carries TRBV19 and TRBJ1-6; D perhaps matches TRBD1 (6 bases). The germline V gene encodes CDR1 LNHDA and CDR2 SQIVND (reference sequence). CDR3 length: 18 amino acids. V was shortened by 2 bases and J by 5 bases, with 19 bases between the two germline ends. The CDR3 protein is CASSIRVQDSLHNSPLHF. The CDR3 DNA follows: TGTGCCAGTAGTATACGAGTTCAGGACAGTTTGCATAATTCACCCCTCCACTTT.